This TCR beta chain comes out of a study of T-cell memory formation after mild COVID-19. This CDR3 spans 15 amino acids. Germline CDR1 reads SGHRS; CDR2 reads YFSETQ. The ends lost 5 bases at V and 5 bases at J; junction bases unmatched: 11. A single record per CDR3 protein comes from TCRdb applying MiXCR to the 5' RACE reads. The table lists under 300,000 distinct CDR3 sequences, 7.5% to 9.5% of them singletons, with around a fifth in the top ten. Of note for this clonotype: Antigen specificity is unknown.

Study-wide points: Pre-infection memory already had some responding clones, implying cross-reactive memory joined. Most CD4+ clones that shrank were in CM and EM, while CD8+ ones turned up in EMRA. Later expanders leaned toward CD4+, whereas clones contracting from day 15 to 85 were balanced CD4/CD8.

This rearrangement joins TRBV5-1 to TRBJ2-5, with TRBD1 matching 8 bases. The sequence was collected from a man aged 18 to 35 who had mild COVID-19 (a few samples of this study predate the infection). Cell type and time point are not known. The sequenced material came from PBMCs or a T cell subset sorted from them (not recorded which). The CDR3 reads CASRGQGAVGETQYF. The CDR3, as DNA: TGCGCCAGCAGAGGGCAGGGGGCCGTTGGGGAGACCCAGTACTTC.